This TCR beta chain was retrieved from a study of blood T cells in healthy people across ages. Study-level points and caveats: The recorded TCR beta diversity per million T cells decreased in a roughly linear manner with age.

With a J-beta primer mix and a sample-barcoded 5' primer, a second PCR ran roughly 6 to 11 cycles. Every cDNA was tagged by a template-switch adaptor with 12 random nucleotides. TCRdb ran MiXCR on the 5' RACE reads and lists one entry per CDR3 protein. This repertoire shows hundreds of thousands of distinct CDR3 sequences, 22% found once; its top ten account for around a fifth. CDR1 and CDR2 (germline): LNHNV, YYDKDF (reference sequence). The CDR3 is 14 residues long. Trimming shortened V by 0 bases and J by 4 bases, and 7 bases separated the two germline ends. In each sample, at least 6 million PBMCs were isolated. About this clonotype: Antigen specificity is unknown.

The sequence was collected from a man aged 65-85 years in good health. V and J are TRBV15 and TRBJ1-3; TRBD1 is a possible D gene (5 bases). The sample consisted of blood. The chain's CDR3 is CATSRDPGGNTIYF. The CDR3 DNA follows: TGTGCCACCAGCAGAGATCCAGGGGGAAACACCATATATTTT.